Following are 17 T cell receptor beta chains from one sample sequenced in a study of T-cell reconstitution after alpha-beta-depleted transplantation in children. Researchers prepared the TCRbeta library using unique molecular identifiers, the study reports. TCRdb passed the PCR reads through MiXCR, listing each CDR3 protein once. Counted here are hundreds of thousands of distinct CDR3 sequences, 9.5% to 15% occurring once; the ten biggest clones make up roughly 5.4%. Sequenced here: PBMCs from the stem cell graft donor, sampled from the stem cell graft. These receptors were obtained from a human donor who donated a stem cell graft to a child with combined immunodeficiency.

At least ten counts were recorded for this clonotype. CDR3 coding DNA: TGTGCCAGCAGCTTAGTCGGAGACAATCAGCCCCAGCATTTT. This encodes CASSLVGDNQPQHF. This sequence joins TRBV7-9 and TRBJ1-5; D is ambiguous. CDR3 length: 14 residues. CDR1 and CDR2 from the germline V gene are SEHNR and FQNEAQ (reference sequence). V was pared by 1 base and J by 3 bases, with 7 bases between.

This clonotype was counted many times. The genes are TRBV18 and TRBJ2-5; a possible D gene is TRBD1 (6 bases). The germline V gene encodes CDR1 KGHSH and CDR2 LQKENI. This CDR3 region has 13 residues. The V gene lost 6 bases and the J gene lost 5 bases, with 13 bases spanning the gap. As DNA, the CDR3 is TGTGCCAGCTCCTCAACAGGGCCCGAGACCCAGTACTTC. Its protein is CASSSTGPETQYF.

This clonotype came up a few times. The CDR3 coding sequence is TGTGCCAGCAGCGTAGGTCTTTGGGAGACCCAGTACTTC. This encodes CASSVGLWETQYF. V usage is TRBV9 and J usage is TRBJ2-5; D unresolved. The germline V gene has CDR1 SGDLS and CDR2 YYNGEE. There are 13 residues in the CDR3. Trimming took 0 bases from V and 5 from J, leaving 8 bases between them.

This clonotype appeared many times. This sequence joins TRBV5-6 and TRBJ2-5; D ambiguous. The CDR3 runs to 13 residues. The germline gives CDR1 SGHDT, CDR2 YYEEEE. Trimming shortened V by 2 bases and J by 4 bases, and 9 bases separated the two germline ends. The DNA of the CDR3 is TGTGCCAGCAGCTTCGCTGGGATAGAGACCCAGTACTTC. It yields the protein CASSFAGIETQYF. The variable domain in full, with the rest retrieved from reference TRBV5-6 and TRBJ2-5, is DAGVTQSPTHLIKTRGQQVTLRCSPKSGHDTVSWYQQALGQGPQFIFQYYEEEERQRGNFPDRFSGHQFPNYSSELNVNALLLGDSALYLCASSFAGIETQYFGPGTRLLVL.

V gene TRBV12-3 or TRBV12-4 combines with J gene TRBJ2-6, with 7 bases aligning to TRBD1. The CDR3 has 16 residues. The ends lost 4 bases at V and 4 bases at J; junction bases unmatched: 7. The DNA of the CDR3 is TGTGCCAGCAGTTGGACAGGACGGACCGGGGCCAACGTCCTGACTTTC. Translating gives CASSWTGRTGANVLTF.

The J gene is TRBJ2-1, the V gene TRBV5-4; either TRBD1 or TRBD2 may supply D (6 bases each). CDR3 length equals 15 residues. Trimming left V 7 bases short and J 2 bases short, with 16 bases between. Per the germline V gene, CDR1 is SGHNT and CDR2 is YYREEE (reference sequence). CDR3 nucleotides: TGTGCCAGCCTCAAGGGGGGAGGTGCCTACAATGAGCAGTTCTTC. It encodes CASLKGGGAYNEQFF.

This clonotype was counted at least ten times. The rearrangement uses TRBV6-5 and TRBJ2-7; the D gene is possibly TRBD1 (6 bases). The CDR3 runs 14 residues. The germline V and J ends were trimmed by 3 bases and 2 bases, with 11 bases remaining between them. Germline loops: CDR1 MNHEY, CDR2 SVGAGI. CDR3 in DNA: TGTGCCAGCAGTTATGAGGGGACAACCTACGAGCAGTACTTC. This sequence encodes CASSYEGTTYEQYF.

This clonotype was recorded many times. The chain joins TRBV7-2 to TRBJ2-3, with TRBD2 as a possible D gene (6 bases). The CDR3 sequence is 15 residues long. Germline V CDR1 and CDR2: SGHTA, FQGNSA. The ends were cut back, 3 bases at V and 2 bases at J, with 12 bases in the middle. CDR3 nucleotide sequence: TGTGCCAGCAGCTTTAGCGGAGCCTCCACAGATACGCAGTATTTT. Its protein is CASSFSGASTDTQYF.

The CDR3 nucleotides read TGTGCCAGCAGCAGCGGACCCGCGGCGCAGTATTTT. As protein: CASSSGPAAQYF. The chain combines TRBV5-5 with TRBJ2-3, with D possibly being TRBD2 (5 bases). V was clipped by 4 bases and J by 10 bases, with 13 bases between them. Looked up from germline, CDR1 is SGHKS and CDR2 is YYEKEE (reference sequence). The CDR3 has 12 amino acids.

The J gene is TRBJ1-2, the V gene TRBV10-3; no clear D. CDR1 and CDR2 from the germline V gene are ENHRY and SYGVKD. The V and J ends lost 4 bases and 2 bases respectively, with 14 bases between them. The CDR3 extends over 15 amino acids. CDR3 residues: CAISAYGFPNYGYTF. The CDR3 DNA sequence: TGTGCCATCAGTGCGTATGGCTTCCCAAACTATGGCTACACCTTC.

The chain uses TRBV20-1 and TRBJ2-3, with TRBD2 matching 8 bases. CDR3 length equals 15 residues. Germline assignment: CDR1 DFQATT and CDR2 SNEGSKA (reference sequence). V lost 2 bases and J lost 1; bases outside the gene matches: 5. CDR3 coding DNA: TGCAGTGCTAGACGGGGGGGTTGGGGCACAGATACGCAGTATTTT. Translation: CSARRGGWGTDTQYF.

In its sample, this clonotype was seen many times. The chain carries TRBV2 and TRBJ1-4; D is undetermined. The germline gives CDR1 SNHLY, CDR2 FYNNEI. This CDR3 spans 14 amino acids. The ends were cut back, 1 base at V and 7 bases at J, with 10 bases in the middle. In nucleotides, the CDR3 is TGTGCCAGCAGTGAAGTAAGGGTGCGTGAAAAACTGTTTTTT. Translation gives CASSEVRVREKLFF.

This clonotype showed up just a few times. This chain joins TRBV6-5 and TRBJ2-1; a weak D match, TRBD1 (5 bases). Germline V gene lookup returns CDR1 MNHEY and CDR2 SVGAGI. The ends were cut back, 4 bases at V and 4 bases at J, with 8 bases in the middle. The CDR3 runs 13 residues. The CDR3 coding sequence is TGTGCCAGCAGTTTAAACAGGTACAATGAGCAGTTCTTC. Protein product: CASSLNRYNEQFF.

This clonotype was picked up many times. The CDR3, as DNA: TGTGCCAGCAGTCTTAGCGGGGCGTGGTCCTACAATGAGCAGTTCTTC. Translated, it gives CASSLSGAWSYNEQFF. The chain couples TRBV12-3 or TRBV12-4 to TRBJ2-1; 8 positions match TRBD2. The V segment lost 5 bases and the J segment 1 base; nucleotides outside the gene matches: 7. The CDR3 is made up of 16 amino acids.

This clonotype showed up many times. V gene TRBV13 combines with J gene TRBJ2-2; 12 bases match TRBD2. The CDR3 contains 19 residues. V trimming: 6 bases; J trimming: 4 bases; junction bases outside the gene matches: 15. Germline V gene sequence: CDR1 PRHDT, CDR2 FYEKMQ (reference sequence). The CDR3 here is CASRPTGLAGPPVTGELFF. The DNA of the CDR3 is TGTGCCAGCAGGCCCACGGGACTAGCGGGCCCCCCGGTCACCGGGGAGCTGTTTTTT. Together with reference TRBV13 and TRBJ2-2, the CDR3 gives the full variable domain: AAGVIQSPRHLIKEKRETATLKCYPIPRHDTVYWYQQGPGQDPQFLISFYEKMQSDKGSIPDRFSAQQFSDYHSELNMSSLELGDSALYFCASRPTGLAGPPVTGELFFGEGSRLTVL.

The rearrangement links TRBV5-6 to TRBJ2-7, with D possibly TRBD2 on 7 matching bases. The germline V and J ends were trimmed by 2 bases and 2 bases, with 20 bases remaining between them. Germline CDR1 and CDR2: SGHDT and YYEEEE. The CDR3 contains 17 residues. CDR3 sequence (DNA): TGTGCCAGCAGCTTCCCCCCAGGGACAAGCGGGACCTACGAGCAGTACTTC. Its translation is CASSFPPGTSGTYEQYF. Complete variable domain (other parts from reference TRBV5-6 and TRBJ2-7): DAGVTQSPTHLIKTRGQQVTLRCSPKSGHDTVSWYQQALGQGPQFIFQYYEEEERQRGNFPDRFSGHQFPNYSSELNVNALLLGDSALYLCASSFPPGTSGTYEQYFGPGTRLTVT.

V and J are TRBV4-1 and TRBJ1-3; possibly TRBD1 for D (6 bases). This CDR3 comprises 15 residues. V lost 2 bases and J lost 1, with 9 bases in between. Per the germline V gene, CDR1 is MGHRA and CDR2 is YSYEKL. CDR3 DNA sequence: TGCGCCAGCAGCCAACAGGGGCTGTCTGGAAACACCATATATTTT. Translating it yields CASSQQGLSGNTIYF.